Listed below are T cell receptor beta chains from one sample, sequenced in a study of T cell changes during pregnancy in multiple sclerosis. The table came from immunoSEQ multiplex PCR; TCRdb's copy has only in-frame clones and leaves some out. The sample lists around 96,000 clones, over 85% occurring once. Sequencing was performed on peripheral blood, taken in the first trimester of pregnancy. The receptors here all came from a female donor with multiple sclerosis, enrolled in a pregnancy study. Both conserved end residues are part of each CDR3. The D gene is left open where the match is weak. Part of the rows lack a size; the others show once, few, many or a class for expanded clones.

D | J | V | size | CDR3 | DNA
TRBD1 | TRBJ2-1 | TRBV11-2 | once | CASSPGQGEYNEQFF | TGTGCCAGCAGTCCAGGACAGGGGGAGTACAATGAGCAGTTCTTC
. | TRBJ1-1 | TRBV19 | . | CASSMSRVVSTEAFF | TGTGCCAGTAGTATGTCGAGGGTGGTAAGCACTGAAGCTTTCTTT
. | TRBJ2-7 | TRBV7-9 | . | CASSSRFSYEQYF | TGTGCCAGCAGCTCCAGGTTCTCCTACGAGCAGTACTTC
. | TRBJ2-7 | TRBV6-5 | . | CASSYSGWASEQYF | TGTGCCAGCAGTTACTCGGGCTGGGCGTCTGAGCAGTACTTC
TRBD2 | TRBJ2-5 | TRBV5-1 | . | CASSLGGLAGTRETQYF | TGCGCCAGCAGCCTCGGGGGGCTAGCGGGGACGCGGGAGACCCAGTACTTC
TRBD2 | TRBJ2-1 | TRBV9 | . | CASSVGLAGGLDNEQFF | TGTGCCAGCAGCGTAGGGCTAGCGGGGGGCCTAGACAATGAGCAGTTCTTC
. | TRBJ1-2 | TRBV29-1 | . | CSVPQRARGEGNYGYTF | TGCAGCGTTCCCCAGAGGGCCCGTGGAGAGGGTAACTATGGCTACACCTTC
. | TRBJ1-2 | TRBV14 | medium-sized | CASSGGSPGYTF | TGTGCCAGCAGCGGGGGGAGCCCTGGCTACACCTTC
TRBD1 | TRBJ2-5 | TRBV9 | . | CASSEQGSQETQYF | TGTGCCAGCAGCGAACAGGGGAGCCAAGAGACCCAGTACTTC
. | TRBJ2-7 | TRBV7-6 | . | CASSLAEDRVYEQYF | TGTGCCAGCAGCTTAGCCGAGGACAGAGTCTACGAGCAGTACTTC
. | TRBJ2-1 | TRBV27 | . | CASSLSRGYNEQFF | TGTGCCAGCAGTTTATCACGGGGCTACAATGAGCAGTTCTTC
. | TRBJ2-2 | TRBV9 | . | CASSDTTGELFF | TGTGCCAGCAGCGACACCACCGGGGAGCTGTTTTTT
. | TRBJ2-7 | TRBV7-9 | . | CASSLGAREWYEQYF | TGTGCCAGCAGCTTAGGGGCCAGGGAATGGTACGAGCAGTACTTC
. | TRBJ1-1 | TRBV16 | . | CASSRMRDIIRGTEAFF | TGTGCCAGCAGCCGCATGAGGGACATCATCCGGGGTACTGAAGCTTTCTTT
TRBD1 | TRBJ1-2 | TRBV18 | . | CASSLREGAYYGYTF | TGTGCCAGCTCACTCCGGGAGGGGGCGTACTATGGCTACACCTTC
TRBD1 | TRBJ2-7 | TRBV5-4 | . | CASSYTGGWEYF | TGTGCCAGCAGCTACACAGGGGGCTGGGAGTACTTC
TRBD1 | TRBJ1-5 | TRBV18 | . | CASSPRVAGQGNQPQHF | TGTGCCAGCTCACCACGGGTAGCGGGACAGGGGAATCAGCCCCAGCATTTT
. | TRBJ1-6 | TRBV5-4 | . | CASSPWEQPLHF | TGTGCCAGCAGCCCGTGGGAGCAACCCCTCCACTTT
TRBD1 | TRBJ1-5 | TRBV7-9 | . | CASSGGGQFQHF | TGTGCCAGCAGCGGAGGGGGACAGTTCCAGCATTTT
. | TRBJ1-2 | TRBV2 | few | CASSLYSRDPRYGYTF | TGTGCCAGCAGTCTATACTCCAGGGATCCTCGGTATGGCTACACCTTC
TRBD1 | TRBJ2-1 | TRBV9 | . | CASSSQGGLRDRGHNEQFF | TGTGCCAGCAGCTCCCAAGGGGGTCTCCGGGACAGGGGGCACAATGAGCAGTTCTTC
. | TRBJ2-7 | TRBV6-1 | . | CASRRGQGIREQYF | TGTGCCAGCAGAAGGGGCCAGGGGATTCGGGAGCAGTACTTC
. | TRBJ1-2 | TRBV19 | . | CASSPEGKDYGYTF | TGTGCCAGTTCCCCTGAGGGAAAGGACTATGGCTACACCTTC
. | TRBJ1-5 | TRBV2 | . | CASRADREDQPQHF | TGTGCCAGCAGGGCCGACAGAGAGGATCAGCCCCAGCATTTT
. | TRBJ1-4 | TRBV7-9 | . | CASSGTGEVEKLFF | TGTGCCAGCAGCGGGACCGGGGAGGTGGAAAAACTGTTTTTT
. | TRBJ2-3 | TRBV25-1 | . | CASSESVGGTQYF | TGTGCCAGCAGTGAATCCGTTGGGGGGACGCAGTATTTT
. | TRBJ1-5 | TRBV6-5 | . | CASSYSRLGSNQPQHF | TGTGCCAGCAGTTACTCGCGACTTGGGAGCAATCAGCCCCAGCATTTT
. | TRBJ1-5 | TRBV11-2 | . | CASSLDYNNGRPQHF | TGTGCCAGCAGCTTAGACTACAACAACGGGAGGCCCCAGCATTTT
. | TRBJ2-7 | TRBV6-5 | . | CASARNGAQYF | TGTGCCAGCGCGAGGAATGGCGCGCAGTACTTC
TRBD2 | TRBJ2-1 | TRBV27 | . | CASSLLAGGRVEQFF | TGTGCCAGCTCCCTCCTAGCGGGGGGGAGGGTTGAGCAGTTCTTC
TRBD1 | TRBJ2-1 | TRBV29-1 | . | CSASDRGWGEQFF | TGCAGCGCCTCGGACAGGGGATGGGGTGAGCAGTTCTTC
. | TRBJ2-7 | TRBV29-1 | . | CSVEVYGSSYEQYF | TGCAGCGTTGAAGTTTATGGGAGCTCCTACGAGCAGTACTTC
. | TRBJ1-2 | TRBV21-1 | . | CASSTSEGGGENGYTF | TGTGCCAGCAGCACCTCGGAGGGGGGAGGGGAGAATGGCTACACCTTC
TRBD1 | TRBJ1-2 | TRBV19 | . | CASSIDDRGYGYTF | TGTGCCAGTAGTATAGATGACAGGGGCTATGGCTACACCTTC
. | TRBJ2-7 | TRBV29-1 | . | CSVASLGYRVYEQYF | TGCAGCGTTGCATCCCTGGGGTACAGGGTCTACGAGCAGTACTTC
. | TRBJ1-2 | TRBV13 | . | CAQQGNYGYTF | TGTGCCCAGCAGGGGAACTATGGCTACACCTTC
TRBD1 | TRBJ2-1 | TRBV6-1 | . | CASSEWDRESDEQFF | TGTGCCAGCAGTGAATGGGACAGGGAATCGGATGAGCAGTTCTTC
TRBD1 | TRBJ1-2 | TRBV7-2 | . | CASSEDRAYGYTF | TGTGCCAGCAGCGAAGACAGGGCGTATGGCTACACCTTC
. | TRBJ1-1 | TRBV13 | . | CASSTTVNTEAFF | TGTGCCAGCAGCACCACAGTGAACACTGAAGCTTTCTTT
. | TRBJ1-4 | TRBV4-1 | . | CASSTRGAEKLFF | TGCGCCAGCAGCACACGGGGGGCGGAAAAACTGTTTTTT
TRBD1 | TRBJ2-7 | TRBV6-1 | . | CASSDRGQIISYEQYF | TGTGCCAGCAGTGACAGGGGACAGATTATCTCCTACGAGCAGTACTTC
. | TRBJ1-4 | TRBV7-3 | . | CASSLFVGGKLFF | TGTGCCAGCAGCCTCTTCGTCGGGGGAAAACTGTTTTTT
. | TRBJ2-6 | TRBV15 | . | CATSSRTGSGANVLTF | TGTGCCACCAGCAGTCGAACAGGGTCCGGGGCCAACGTCCTGACTTTC
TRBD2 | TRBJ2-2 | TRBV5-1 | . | CASWGLAGNRNGMVNTGELFF | TGCGCCAGCTGGGGACTAGCGGGCAATAGAAATGGGATGGTGAACACCGGGGAGCTGTTTTTT
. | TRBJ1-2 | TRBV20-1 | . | CSAEPGILTF | TGCAGTGCGGAGCCCGGGATCTTGACCTTC
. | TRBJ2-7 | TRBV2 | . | CASSESSYEQYF | TGTGCCAGCAGTGAAAGTAGTTACGAGCAGTACTTC
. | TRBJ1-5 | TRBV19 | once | CASSTFLGTQSSNQPQHF | TGTGCCAGTAGTACATTTCTTGGGACACAGAGTAGCAATCAGCCCCAGCATTTT
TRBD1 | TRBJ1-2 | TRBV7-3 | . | CASSSGTGGADYGYTF | TGTGCCAGCAGCTCTGGGACAGGGGGCGCCGACTATGGCTACACCTTC